The 14 T cell receptor beta chains presented below share a single source sample, sequenced in a study of blood T cell repertoires in COVID-19. Method: immunoSEQ multiplex PCR; TCRdb's copy keeps in-frame clones and lacks some. The table includes 150,000 to 200,000 clones, roughly 84% detected once. Sequenced sample: PBMCs or T cells enriched from blood (not recorded which). These receptors were collected from a man aged 35-49 years who had recovered from COVID-19.

The chain combines TRBV7-9 with TRBJ2-7; D is possibly TRBD2 (5 bases). This CDR3 spans 14 amino acids. CDR1 and CDR2 (germline): SEHNR, FQNEAQ (reference sequence). The V gene lost 3 bases and the J gene lost 2 bases, with 11 bases spanning the gap. The CDR3 DNA reads as TGTGCCAGCAGCTTTTCCGGGATGACCTACGAGCAGTACTTC. Translated, it gives CASSFSGMTYEQYF.

The chain combines TRBV29-1 with TRBJ1-1, with no clear D. CDR3 length: 18 residues. Trimming pared 7 bases from V and 3 bases from J, leaving 30 bases between. Germline V gives CDR1 SQVTM, CDR2 ANQGSEA. The CDR3, as DNA: TGCAGCGCACAACCTGGACTGAGTTACAGTTTTCAGGACACTGAAGCTTTCTTT. Translation: CSAQPGLSYSFQDTEAFF.

The chain joins TRBV5-4 to TRBJ1-5, with D possibly TRBD1 on 5 matching bases. CDR1 is SGHNT and CDR2 is YYREEE in the germline V gene (reference sequence). Trimming removed 4 bases at V and 2 bases at J, with 10 bases between. The CDR3 is 14 residues long. The CDR3 nucleotides read TGTGCCAGCAGCGTTACAGGAGGCAATCAGCCCCAGCATTTT. Translated: CASSVTGGNQPQHF.

The rearrangement links TRBV27 to TRBJ1-5; D remains unclear. Trimming cost V 6 bases and J 0 bases, with 9 bases left between them. This CDR3 spans 14 amino acids. Germline V gives CDR1 MNHEY, CDR2 SMNVEV (reference sequence). The CDR3 DNA reads as TGTGCCAGCAGCAAACGAGATAGCAATCAGCCCCAGCATTTT. This translates into CASSKRDSNQPQHF.

The chain combines TRBV28 with TRBJ1-2; weak D call: TRBD1 (6 bases). This CDR3 comprises 14 residues. Trimming cost V 8 bases and J 7 bases, with 20 bases left between them. Germline values: CDR1 MDHEN, CDR2 SYDVKM. CDR3 protein: CASQSGAQHGGYTF. The CDR3 bases are TGTGCCAGCCAATCAGGGGCGCAGCACGGTGGCTACACCTTC.

This chain links TRBV4-1 with TRBJ1-5, with TRBD1 matching 8 bases. This CDR3 contains 19 residues. In germline, CDR1 is MGHRA, CDR2 YSYEKL. J was trimmed by 2 bases and V by 0 bases; bases with no gene match: 12. The CDR3 DNA follows: TGCGCCAGCAGCCAAGATCGGACAGGGAGGTTCATTGGCAATCAGCCCCAGCATTTT. Its translation is CASSQDRTGRFIGNQPQHF.

This chain uses TRBV28 with TRBJ1-4; D may be TRBD1 (6 bases). The CDR3 extends over 16 amino acids. V was clipped by 5 bases and J by 3 bases, with 16 bases between them. Germline V gene data show CDR1 as MDHEN and CDR2 as SYDVKM. The CDR3 coding sequence is TGTGCCAGCAGTCCCGGGCGGGGGGCGGCTAATGAAAAACTGTTTTTT. Translating it yields CASSPGRGAANEKLFF. Full variable domain (rest looked up from reference TRBV28 and TRBJ1-4): DVKVTQSSRYLVKRTGEKVFLECVQDMDHENMFWYRQDPGLGLRLIYFSYDVKMKEKGDIPEGYSVSREKKERFSLILESASTNQTSMYLCASSPGRGAANEKLFFGSGTQLSVL.

This rearrangement joins TRBV25-1 to TRBJ1-2; 8 nucleotides match TRBD1. The CDR3 extends over 16 amino acids. V trimming: 3 bases; J trimming: 4 bases; junction bases outside the gene matches: 10. Germline-derived CDR1 and CDR2 are MGHDK and SYGVNS. CDR3 protein: CASSDGTGHLGYGYTF. As DNA, the CDR3 is TGTGCCAGCAGTGACGGGACAGGTCATTTAGGCTATGGCTACACCTTC.

The chain uses TRBV6-2 or TRBV6-3 and TRBJ1-6; unclear D gene. The CDR3 totals 16 residues. The V end was cut by 0 bases, the J end by 6 bases, with 12 bases between. Germline V gives CDR1 MNHEY, CDR2 SVGEGT. The CDR3 sequence: CASSYSIDIGNSPLHF. The CDR3 nucleotides are TGTGCCAGCAGTTACTCGATTGACATTGGTAATTCACCCCTCCACTTT.

The V gene is TRBV6-5, the J gene TRBJ1-2; 10 bases map to TRBD1. The CDR3 loop spans 15 amino acids. Germline V gene lookup returns CDR1 MNHEY and CDR2 SVGAGI. Germline trimming cut 7 bases from V and 2 bases from J; bases unmatched to any gene: 7. The CDR3 DNA reads as TGTGCCAGCAATCCGGGACAGGGGCCCAACTATGGCTACACCTTC. Translating it yields CASNPGQGPNYGYTF.

The J gene is TRBJ1-5, the V gene TRBV10-3; D possibly corresponds to TRBD1 (5 bases). V lost 0 bases and J lost 5, with 11 bases in between. Germline lookup yields CDR1 ENHRY and CDR2 SYGVKD. This CDR3 has 15 residues. The CDR3, as DNA: TGTGCCATCAGTGAGTCTTTGGTAGGGGATCAGCCCCAGCATTTT. Translating gives CAISESLVGDQPQHF.

The chain has TRBV15 and TRBJ2-3; 7 positions match TRBD2. Germline CDR1 LNHNV, CDR2 YYDKDF (reference sequence). CDR3 size: 15 residues. V lost 5 bases, J lost 1 base, and 6 bases stayed unmatched. Written as DNA, the CDR3 is TGTGCCACCAGCCCGATTGGGGGGGGCACAGATACGCAGTATTTT. Protein: CATSPIGGGTDTQYF.

CDR3 DNA sequence: TGCGCCAGCAGCTTTGGGCTTGAAGCTTTCTTT. It is translated as CASSFGLEAFF. This chain uses TRBV5-1 with TRBJ1-1; D gene uncertain. The CDR3 has 11 amino acids. CDR1 SGHRS and CDR2 YFSETQ come from the germline V gene. V dropped 2 bases and J dropped 7 bases, with 6 bases sitting between them. The whole variable domain, remainder taken from reference TRBV5-1 and TRBJ1-1, is KAGVTQTPRYLIKTRGQQVTLSCSPISGHRSVSWYQQTPGQGLQFLFEYFSETQRNKGNFPGRFSGRQFSNSRSEMNVSTLELGDSALYLCASSFGLEAFFGQGTRLTVV.

The rearrangement uses TRBV7-9 and TRBJ1-2; 7 bases are shared with TRBD1. The CDR3 has 13 amino acids. Germline V gene sequence: CDR1 SEHNR, CDR2 FQNEAQ (reference sequence). Germline trimming cut 5 bases from V and 3 bases from J; bases unmatched to any gene: 3. The DNA of the CDR3 is TGTGCCAGCAGCCGGGGGACAGACTATGGCTACACCTTC. Protein: CASSRGTDYGYTF.